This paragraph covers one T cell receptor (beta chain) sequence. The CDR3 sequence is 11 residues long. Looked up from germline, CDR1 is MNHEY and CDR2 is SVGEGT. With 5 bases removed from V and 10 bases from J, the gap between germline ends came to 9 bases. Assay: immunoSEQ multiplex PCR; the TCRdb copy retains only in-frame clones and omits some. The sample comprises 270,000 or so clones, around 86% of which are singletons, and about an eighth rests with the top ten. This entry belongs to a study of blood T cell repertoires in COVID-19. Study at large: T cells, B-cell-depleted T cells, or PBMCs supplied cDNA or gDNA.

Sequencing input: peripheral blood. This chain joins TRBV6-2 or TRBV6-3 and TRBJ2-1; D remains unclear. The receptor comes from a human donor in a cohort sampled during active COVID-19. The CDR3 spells CASSSRAEQFF. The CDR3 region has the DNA TGTGCCAGCAGTAGCCGAGCAGAGCAGTTCTTC.